The entry below gives a single T cell receptor beta chain sequence along with its context. Its antigen is currently unknown. Its ends do not fully match the called genes, so a read error is possible. This entry comes from a study of T cell responses to AZD1222 COVID-19 vaccine. General study findings and limits: Without day 14 samples, only post-peak T cell repertoires were studied.

Measured with immunoSEQ multiplex PCR; TCRdb has only the in-frame clones, and not every one. The profile shows about 180,000 clones, about 91% of them singletons. CDR3 size: 15 residues. Per germline, CDR1 GTSNPN and CDR2 SVGIG (reference sequence). The starting material was peripheral blood, obtained 28 days after the second AZD1222 dose. The chain couples TRBV30 to TRBJ1-5; unclear D gene. The sequence was obtained from an adult who received the AZD1222 COVID-19 vaccine. This chain's CDR3 is CAWSEYGYSNQPQHF. CDR3 nucleotide sequence: TGTGCCTGGAGTGAATACGGGTATAGCAATCAACCCCAGCATTTT.